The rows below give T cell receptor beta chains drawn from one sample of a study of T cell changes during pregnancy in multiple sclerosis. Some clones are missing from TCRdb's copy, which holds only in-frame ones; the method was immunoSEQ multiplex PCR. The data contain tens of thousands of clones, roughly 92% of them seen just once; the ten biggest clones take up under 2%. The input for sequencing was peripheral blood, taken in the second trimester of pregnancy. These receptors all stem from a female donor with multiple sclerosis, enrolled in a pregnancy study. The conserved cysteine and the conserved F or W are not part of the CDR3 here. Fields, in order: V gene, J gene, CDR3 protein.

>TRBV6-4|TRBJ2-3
ASSERLDTDTQY
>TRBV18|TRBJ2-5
ASSLLLAGQETQY
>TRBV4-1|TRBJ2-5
ASSQESGGVRETQY
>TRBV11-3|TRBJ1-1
ASSSPSDSGTEAF
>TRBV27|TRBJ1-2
ASSSIPGQGNYGYT
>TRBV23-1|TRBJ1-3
ASSQEGGKRSGNTIY
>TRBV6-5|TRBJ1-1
ASSYSTGGYSEAF
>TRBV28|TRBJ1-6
ASSLRFGALH
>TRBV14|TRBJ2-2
ASSQLTSFGTGELF
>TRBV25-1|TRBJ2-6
ASSGLSGANVLT
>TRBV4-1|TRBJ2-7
ASSLTSQKRYEQY
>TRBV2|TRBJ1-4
ASSHPREQGLDEKLF
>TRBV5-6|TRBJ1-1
ASSPAGYPNTEAF
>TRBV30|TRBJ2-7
AWSGTVGFYEQY
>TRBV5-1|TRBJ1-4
ASSWATGQYATNEKLF
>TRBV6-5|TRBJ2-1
ASSKPGTDYNEQF
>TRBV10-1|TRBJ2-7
ASNRQGRYEQY
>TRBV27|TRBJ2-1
ASSYGTETGEQF
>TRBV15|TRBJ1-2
ATSRVGEHGYT
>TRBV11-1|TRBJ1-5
ASSLRSSNQPQH
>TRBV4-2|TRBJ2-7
ASSQRLEATYEQY
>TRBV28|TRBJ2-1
ASTTPLSFGGANNEQF
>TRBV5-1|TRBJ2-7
ASSLGQGDEQY
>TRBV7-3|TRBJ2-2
ASSPSASWDTGELF
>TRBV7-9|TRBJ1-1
ASSLGGQGSPEAF
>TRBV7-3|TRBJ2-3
ASSLTRVDTQY
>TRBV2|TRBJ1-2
ASRARDRDIGYT
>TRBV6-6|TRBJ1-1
ASRPGQGAGNTEAF
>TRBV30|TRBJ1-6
AWKEGGGNSPLH
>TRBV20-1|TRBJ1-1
SARESTEAF
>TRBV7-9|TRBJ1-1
ASSLPPRPWEAF
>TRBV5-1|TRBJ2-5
ASSGGLGETQY
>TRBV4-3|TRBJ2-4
ASSQIAGVKNIQY
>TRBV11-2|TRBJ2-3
ASSHGLAGSDTQY
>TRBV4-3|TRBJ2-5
ASSQDSRETQY
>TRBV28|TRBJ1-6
ASRWGAGTGGSPLH
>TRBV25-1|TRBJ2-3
ASSEWNRESQY
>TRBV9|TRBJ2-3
ASSLGLGAGHTQY
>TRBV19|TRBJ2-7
ASSIKPGQGNEQY
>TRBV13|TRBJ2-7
ASSLGQGGEQY
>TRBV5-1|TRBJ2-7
ASKPGTLSREQY
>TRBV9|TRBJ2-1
ASSVGASYNEQF
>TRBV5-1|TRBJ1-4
ASSPGHTTTNEKLF
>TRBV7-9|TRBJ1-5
ASSLGQTGDQPQH
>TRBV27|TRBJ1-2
ASRLTGGEFVGGYT
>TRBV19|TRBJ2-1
ASSISYPSVSYNEQF
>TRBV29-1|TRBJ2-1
SVGLAGVSYNEQF
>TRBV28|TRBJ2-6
ASSSTGGANVLT
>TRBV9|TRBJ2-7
ASSVGGATYEQY
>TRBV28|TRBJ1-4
ASSLGQGKRLF
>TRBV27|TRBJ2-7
ASSPSFGGRTYEQY